The rows below give T cell receptor beta chains drawn from one sample of a study of long-term antiretroviral therapy in people with HIV. Here immunoSEQ multiplex PCR was the method, and the copy in TCRdb shows in-frame clones only, minus some. Of some 23,000 clones detected, around three quarters appear once; the ten largest clones hold about 5.3%. Here the sequenced sample was unsorted PBMCs, taken 0.5 years after starting antiretroviral therapy. The receptors were gathered from a woman aged 40 to 50 with HIV. CDR3s include the opening cysteine and the closing phenylalanine or tryptophan. The D gene is left open where the match is weak. Not all rows give a size; the values are once, few, many and, for expanded clones, a class.

CDR3 protein | CDR3 DNA | clone size | V gene | D gene | J gene
CASSFTGRPNSPLHF | TGCGCCAGCAGCTTCACAGGGCGGCCAAATTCACCCCTCCACTTT | - | TRBV5-1 | - | TRBJ1-6
CASSLISYEQYF | TGTGCCAGCAGCCTGATCTCCTACGAGCAGTACTTC | - | TRBV7-8 | - | TRBJ2-7
CASSSTSGVTDTQYF | TGTGCCAGCAGCTCGACTAGCGGGGTCACAGATACGCAGTATTTT | few | TRBV11-2 | TRBD2 | TRBJ2-3
CASSSDRVGNQPQHF | TGTGCCAGCAGCTCGGACAGGGTAGGGAATCAGCCCCAGCATTTT | - | TRBV27 | TRBD1 | TRBJ1-5
CASSLRTGPLDF | TGTGCCAGCAGCTTGAGGACAGGGCCCTTAGACTTC | - | TRBV5-5 | TRBD1 | TRBJ2-7
CASRDSETGELFF | TGTGCCAGCCGAGACAGTGAAACCGGGGAGCTGTTTTTT | - | TRBV9 | - | TRBJ2-2
CASSYTEAFF | TGTGCCAGCTCTTACACTGAAGCTTTCTTT | few | TRBV11-2 | - | TRBJ1-1
CASSWTSGETQYF | TGTGCCAGCAGCTGGACTAGCGGGGAGACCCAGTACTTC | - | TRBV7-3 | TRBD2 | TRBJ2-5
CASSGEGALEAFF | TGTGCCAGCAGTGGAGAAGGCGCCCTTGAAGCTTTCTTT | - | TRBV2 | - | TRBJ1-1
CASSVNAGTSGTNTGELFF | TGTGCCAGCAGCGTAAATGCCGGGACTAGCGGCACGAACACCGGGGAGCTGTTTTTT | - | TRBV9 | TRBD2 | TRBJ2-2
CASSLEVGEELFF | TGTGCCAGCAGCTTGGAGGTGGGGGAGGAGCTGTTTTTT | - | TRBV5-4 | - | TRBJ2-2
CASSLKGAYEQYF | TGCGCCAGCAGCTTGAAGGGAGCCTACGAGCAGTACTTC | - | TRBV5-1 | - | TRBJ2-7
CASSEFPSFDSPLHF | TGTGCCAGCTCGGAATTCCCCTCGTTTGATTCACCCCTCCACTTT | - | TRBV6-1 | - | TRBJ1-6
CASSTAGQVYNEQFF | TGTGCCAGCAGCACCGCGGGACAGGTCTACAATGAGCAGTTCTTC | - | TRBV28 | TRBD1 | TRBJ2-1
CASSATGGGGQPQHF | TGTGCCAGCAGTGCGACAGGGGGTGGAGGTCAGCCCCAGCATTTT | few | TRBV2 | TRBD1 | TRBJ1-5
CAIGPTYANNEQFF | TGTGCCATCGGGCCGACTTATGCTAACAATGAGCAGTTCTTC | few | TRBV28 | - | TRBJ2-1
CASSGAGAAGELFF | TGTGCCAGCAGCGGGGCGGGGGCCGCCGGGGAGCTGTTTTTT | - | TRBV7-2 | - | TRBJ2-2
CASSKTRDTSSYEQYF | TGTGCCAGCAGCAAAACCCGGGACACCAGCTCCTACGAGCAGTACTTC | - | TRBV7-6 | - | TRBJ2-7
CASSLDLAKPYEQYF | TGTGCCAGCAGCTTAGATCTCGCAAAACCCTACGAGCAGTACTTC | - | TRBV11-2 | - | TRBJ2-7
CASSFTGTGPGEQYF | TGTGCCAGCAGTTTTACCGGGACAGGGCCGGGCGAGCAGTACTTC | - | TRBV6-1 | TRBD1 | TRBJ2-7
CASSSTGRLYEQYF | TGTGCCAGCTCATCGACAGGGAGACTCTACGAGCAGTACTTC | - | TRBV18 | TRBD1 | TRBJ2-7
CASSPGQGAGDEQYF | TGTGCCAGCAGCCCGGGACAGGGGGCGGGGGACGAGCAGTACTTC | few | TRBV7-9 | TRBD1 | TRBJ2-7
CASSRLRGAENTEAFF | TGTGCCAGTAGTCGACTTCGGGGGGCAGAGAACACTGAAGCTTTCTTT | - | TRBV19 | - | TRBJ1-1
CASSLENSPLHF | TGCGCCAGCAGCTTGGAGAATTCACCCCTCCACTTT | - | TRBV5-1 | - | TRBJ1-6
CASSPPSPSLSNEQFF | TGTGCCAGCAGCCCACCCAGTCCCTCCCTCTCCAATGAGCAGTTCTTC | - | TRBV9 | - | TRBJ2-1
CASSEIGTAGEKLFF | TGTGCCAGCAGTGAAATCGGGACAGCGGGGGAAAAACTGTTTTTT | - | TRBV28 | TRBD1 | TRBJ1-4